Listed below are T cell receptor beta chains from one sample, sequenced in a study of T-cell reconstitution after alpha-beta-depleted transplantation in children. Each CDR3 protein is one row after TCRdb ran MiXCR on the PCR reads. The sample yields 450,000 to 600,000 distinct CDR3 sequences, about 10% seen once. The input for sequencing was PBMCs, taken before TCRalphabeta/CD19-depleted stem cell transplant. The receptors shown here come from a child younger than 10 with inherited bone marrow failure, due to receive a stem cell transplant. The CDR3 runs from the conserved cysteine through the conserved F or W. A D gene is named only where the DNA matches it firmly. Size tells how often a clone was seen (once, few, many) or the class of an expanded clone, and some rows leave it out.

d_call j_call cdr3_length v_call clone_size cdr3_aa cdr3_nt
. TRBJ2-6 14 TRBV20-1 . CSARSVYGANVLTF TGCAGTGCTAGATCAGTTTATGGGGCCAACGTCCTGACTTTC
. TRBJ1-1 13 TRBV6-1 many CASTSLRNTEAFF TGTGCCAGCACCTCGCTGCGGAACACTGAAGCTTTCTTT
TRBD1 TRBJ2-5 15 TRBV12-3/TRBV12-4 many CASSFLGTGMETQYF TGTGCCAGCAGTTTCCTAGGGACAGGGATGGAGACCCAGTACTTC
. TRBJ2-3 14 TRBV20-1 . CSARAGPPTDTQYF TGCAGTGCTAGGGCGGGACCCCCCACAGATACGCAGTATTTT
TRBD2 TRBJ2-1 13 TRBV20-1 many CSASRLAGVEQFF TGCAGTGCTAGTCGGCTAGCGGGAGTTGAGCAGTTCTTC
. TRBJ2-7 14 TRBV6-5 many CASSYASRPYEQYF TGTGCCAGCAGTTACGCCTCTCGGCCCTACGAGCAGTACTTC
. TRBJ2-7 13 TRBV20-1 many CSAHSGDSYEQYF TGCAGTGCTCACTCGGGGGACTCCTACGAGCAGTACTTC
TRBD2 TRBJ2-7 15 TRBV9 many CASSVAPSGANEQYF TGTGCCAGCAGCGTAGCTCCTAGCGGGGCTAACGAGCAGTACTTC
. TRBJ1-4 17 TRBV4-3 many CASSQQPRQSEDEKLFF TGCGCCAGCAGCCAACAACCCCGACAGAGCGAGGATGAAAAACTGTTTTTT
TRBD1 TRBJ2-1 14 TRBV20-1 many CSAHNGDSQIKQFF TGCAGTGCTCACAATGGGGACAGCCAAATCAAGCAGTTCTTC
. TRBJ2-7 14 TRBV6-1 few CASSEASDSYEQYF TGTGCCAGCAGTGAAGCGTCAGACTCCTACGAGCAGTACTTC